This entry is about one T cell receptor beta chain. Since the CDR3 does not end with the conserved phenylalanine or tryptophan, this likely comes from a read error. This sample stems from a study of glioma-infiltrating T cells. Germline CDR1 is MDHEN and CDR2 is SYDVKM. The CDR3 length is 17 residues. V dropped 5 bases and J dropped 0; count of bases not matched to a gene: 13. TCR alpha and beta CDR3 regions were amplified from RNA using iRepertoire nested multiplex PCR. MiXCR, run by TCRdb on the multiplex PCR reads, gives a single entry per CDR3 protein. The sample lists more than 350,000 distinct CDR3 sequences, more than 35% seen once, with 12% in the top ten.

The receptor's source is a human donor with low-grade glioma or glioblastoma, undergoing nonglioma brain surgery, or in good health (not recorded which). The specimen sequenced was glioma tissue, nonneoplastic brain tissue, or PBMCs (not recorded which). The chain carries TRBV28 and TRBJ2-7, with 7 positions matching TRBD2. As DNA, the CDR3 is TGTGCCAGCAGTACCATCCGACTAGCTAGATCCTCCTACGAGCAGTACCTC. Residues: CASSTIRLARSSYEQYL.